A selection of T cell receptor beta chains follows, all from one sample in a study of PD-1 blockade in classical Hodgkin lymphoma. Some clones are missing from TCRdb's copy, which holds only in-frame ones; the method was immunoSEQ multiplex PCR. The table has thousands of clones, about 86% seen once. The source was peripheral blood mononuclear cells (PBMCs), collected at baseline. The origin of the receptors is a human donor with classical Hodgkin lymphoma. The CDR3 runs from the conserved cysteine through the conserved F or W. The order of the fields is D gene, V gene, J gene, clone size, CDR3 DNA, CDR3 protein. The D gene is left open where the match is weak. Size values are once, few and many counts, or a class for expanded clones, and some rows have none.

>NA|TRBV19|TRBJ2-1|NA
TGTGCCAGTGGGATCGACCCCTACAATGAGCAGTTCTTC
CASGIDPYNEQFF
>NA|TRBV5-1|TRBJ2-1|NA
TGCGCCAGCAGCTTCAACCGATACAATGAGCAGTTCTTC
CASSFNRYNEQFF
>TRBD2|TRBV10-3|TRBJ2-3|once
TGTGCCATCAGCCCCGGGACTAGCGGGAGGGGGACAGATACGCAGTATTTT
CAISPGTSGRGTDTQYF
>NA|TRBV7-2|TRBJ2-1|NA
TGTGCCAGCAGCTCCCTCCGGCCTCCCTACAATGAGCAGTTCTTC
CASSSLRPPYNEQFF
>NA|TRBV10-3|TRBJ2-3|NA
TGTGCCATCAGTGAGCCGACAGATACGCAGTATTTT
CAISEPTDTQYF
>NA|TRBV6-5|TRBJ2-3|NA
TGTGCCAGCAGTTCCGCCGGGGGCCTCACAGATACGCAGTATTTT
CASSSAGGLTDTQYF
>TRBD2|TRBV7-9|TRBJ2-1|once
TGTGCCAGCAGCCCCCGACTAGCGGGTCTCAATGAGCAGTTCTTC
CASSPRLAGLNEQFF
>TRBD2|TRBV7-2|TRBJ2-3|once
TGTGCCAGCAGCCCGACCGGGACTAGGAGCACAGATACGCAGTATTTT
CASSPTGTRSTDTQYF
>TRBD2|TRBV4-3|TRBJ2-1|NA
TGCGCCAGCAGCCGAGGGACTAGCGGGAGGTGGAATGAGCAGTTCTTC
CASSRGTSGRWNEQFF
>NA|TRBV29-1|TRBJ2-2|once
TGCAGCGCTGGAGGGCAGAACGAACACCGGGGAGCTGTTTTT
CSAGGQNEHRGAVF
>NA|TRBV7-9|TRBJ1-2|few
TGTGCCAGCAGCTCTGGACAGTCCTACTATGGCTACACCTTC
CASSSGQSYYGYTF
>TRBD2|TRBV6-5|TRBJ2-7|NA
TGTGCCAGCAGTTACGCGCGGGAGGGCCGCGAGCAGTACTTC
CASSYAREGREQYF
>NA|TRBV19|TRBJ2-5|once
TGTGCCAGTAGCCCCGGCGGAGAAAAGACCCAGTACTTC
CASSPGGEKTQYF
>NA|TRBV5-3|TRBJ2-7|NA
TGTGCCAGAAGCTTCTCAGGTTACGAGCAGTACTTC
CARSFSGYEQYF